These 28 T cell receptor beta chains were sequenced from one sample in a study of metastatic and nonmetastatic thyroid tumors. TCRdb re-called the PCR reads via MiXCR. The profile shows tens of thousands of clones, 20% to 25% of them singletons. Among the patients, none had received any treatment before thyroid surgery. Sample: blood. The source is a female donor with papillary thyroid cancer or a benign thyroid nodule (not recorded which). Some clones in this sample may be carry-over from other donors' samples.

This clone turned up a few times. This clone may be a read error of a much larger clone one base away. This sample includes further DNA sequences coding for the same CDR3. The chain uses TRBV10-3 and TRBJ2-3, with 7 bases matching TRBD2. Germline CDR1 reads ENHRY; CDR2 reads SYGVKD. V trimming: 2 bases; J trimming: 4 bases; junction bases outside the gene matches: 3. The CDR3 has 14 amino acids. The CDR3 region is CAISEPGGSDTQYF. The CDR3 DNA sequence: TGTGCCATCAGTGAGCCGGGGGGTTCAGATACGCAGTATTTT.

This clone was found many times. This chain joins TRBV27 and TRBJ2-1; D is possibly TRBD2 (5 bases). Per the germline V gene, CDR1 is MNHEY and CDR2 is SMNVEV (reference sequence). This CDR3 is built from 15 residues. Deletions cut 7 bases from V and 3 bases from J, with 16 bases between. The CDR3 coding sequence is TGTGCCAGCACCCCCAGCGGATACCTCTACAATGAGCAGTTCTTC. This gives the protein CASTPSGYLYNEQFF.

A few counts support this clone. The chain carries TRBV6-6 and TRBJ2-1; the D is unclear. V was cut by 2 bases and J by 13 bases, with 15 bases left in between. CDR1 is MNHNY and CDR2 is SVGAGI in the germline V gene (reference sequence). The CDR3 consists of 13 residues. For the CDR3, the DNA is TGTGCCAGCAGTTACCTATCGGGTGCGTCTCAGTTCTTC. Its protein product is CASSYLSGASQFF.

V is TRBV27 and J is TRBJ2-2, with D possibly being TRBD2 (7 bases). Trimming took off 3 bases at V and 9 bases at J, with 8 bases between the two ends. Germline V gives CDR1 MNHEY, CDR2 SMNVEV (reference sequence). The CDR3 contains 12 residues. In DNA, the CDR3 is TGTGCCAGCAGTTTGGGGGGGCGGGAGCTGTTTTTT. Amino acids: CASSLGGRELFF.

This clone was counted only a few times. The chain recombines TRBV19 with TRBJ2-3, with 8 bases that match TRBD1. With 6 bases clipped from V and 5 bases from J, the junction kept 4 bases outside the gene matches. Looked up from germline, CDR1 is LNHDA and CDR2 is SQIVND (reference sequence). CDR3 size: 13 residues. The CDR3 DNA sequence: TGTGCCAGTAGACAAACAGGGGGAGATACGCAGTATTTT. Amino acids: CASRQTGGDTQYF.

Points on this clone: Germline and junction disagree at one end, which may indicate a read error. The gene calls are TRBV7-8 and TRBJ1-6; perhaps TRBD1 as D (5 bases). The CDR3 is 16 residues long. Germline V lookup: CDR1 SGHVS, CDR2 FQNEAQ. The CDR3 bases are TGTGCCAGCAGCGCCAGGGTCGTTTCCTGTAATTCACCCCTCCACTTT. Its translation: CASSARVVSCNSPLHF.

This clone has a count of ten or more. The chain uses TRBV7-2 and TRBJ1-4; 8 bases are a match to TRBD1. Germline CDR1 reads SGHTA; CDR2 reads FQGNSA. The CDR3 has 15 amino acids. The V gene end was trimmed by 1 base and the J gene end by 8 bases; junction bases not matched to a gene: 6. CDR3 in amino acids: CASSLDRGRWEKLFF. The DNA of the CDR3 is TGTGCCAGCAGCTTAGACAGGGGGAGATGGGAAAAACTGTTTTTT.

V is TRBV10-2 and J is TRBJ1-1, with D possibly being TRBD1 (5 bases). CDR3 size: 17 residues. Germline CDR1 and CDR2: WSHSY and SAAADI. V was shortened by 5 bases and J by 4 bases, with 23 bases between the two germline ends. The CDR3: CASSSLRGEGSITEAFF. The CDR3 bases are TGCGCCAGCAGTTCACTGAGGGGCGAGGGGTCTATCACTGAAGCTTTCTTT.

This clone occurred many times. The chain combines TRBV5-1 with TRBJ2-5; TRBD2 might be the D (5 bases). In germline, CDR1 is SGHRS, CDR2 YFSETQ. The CDR3 has 13 residues. Trimming took 4 bases from V and 2 from J, leaving 9 bases between them. The DNA for the CDR3 is TGCGCCAGCAGCACGGGAAGGCAAGAGACCCAGTACTTC. Translated, it gives CASSTGRQETQYF.

At least ten counts were recorded for this clone. This chain joins TRBV11-3 and TRBJ2-7; unclear D gene. The germline V and J ends were trimmed by 5 bases and 5 bases, with 10 bases remaining between them. Germline V gene data show CDR1 as SGHNT and CDR2 as YENEEA. The CDR3 is 12 residues long. CDR3 in DNA: TGTGCCAGCAGCAGGAGTCCCAACGAGCAGTACTTC. Translation gives CASSRSPNEQYF.

This clone showed up just a few times. The V call is TRBV28, the J call TRBJ2-1; 8 positions agree with TRBD2. Germline CDR1 MDHEN, CDR2 SYDVKM. V trimming: 7 bases; J trimming: 9 bases; junction bases outside the gene matches: 14. The CDR3 is 15 residues long. CDR3 DNA: TGTGCCAGCATCTCCCGGGTAGCGGGACGGGTTGAGCAGTTCTTC. This codes for CASISRVAGRVEQFF.

J is TRBJ2-3 and V is TRBV20-1; D possibly corresponds to TRBD2 (6 bases). The CDR3 runs to 14 residues. The V end was cut by 1 base, the J end by 6 bases, with 14 bases between. Germline CDR1 DFQATT, CDR2 SNEGSKA (reference sequence). The CDR3 DNA sequence: TGCAGTGCTAGAGTTGGGGAGGATGGGGATACGCAGTATTTT. Amino acids: CSARVGEDGDTQYF.

This clone was seen many times. V and J are TRBV29-1 and TRBJ2-5, with 11 bases matching TRBD1. Per germline, CDR1 SQVTM and CDR2 ANQGSEA. The V and J ends lost 5 bases and 4 bases, in that order; junction bases with no gene match: 12. The CDR3 extends over 16 amino acids. For the CDR3, the DNA is TGCAGCGTTTTCCTCCTCGGACAGGGGGCCGCAGAGACCCAGTACTTC. Encoded protein: CSVFLLGQGAAETQYF.

This clone was seen many times. For the CDR3, the DNA is TGTGCCAGCTCACCGACACCGGCAGATACGCAGTATTTT. Its protein is CASSPTPADTQYF. The V and J genes are TRBV18 and TRBJ2-3, with D unclear. This CDR3 is 13 amino acids long. Germline values: CDR1 KGHSH, CDR2 LQKENI. Trimming removed 3 bases at V and 4 bases at J, with 8 bases between.

This clone has at least ten counts. The chain has TRBV19 and TRBJ2-2; tentative D call: TRBD2 (7 bases). V was pared by 9 bases and J by 3 bases, with 14 bases between. The CDR3 is 14 residues long. CDR1 and CDR2 from the germline V gene are LNHDA and SQIVND (reference sequence). CDR3 sequence (DNA): TGTGCCAGCCAAGGGGGGGCCGACACCGGGGAGCTGTTTTTT. Its translation: CASQGGADTGELFF.

This clone was counted at least ten times. The J gene is TRBJ2-2, the V gene TRBV7-3; D call uncertain. This CDR3 is built from 13 residues. Trimming removed 4 bases from V and 5 bases from J, with 8 bases in between. Germline CDR1 SGHTA, CDR2 FQGTGA. The CDR3 bases are TGTGCCAGCAGCTCCCCCTTAACCGGGGAGCTGTTTTTT. Its protein product is CASSSPLTGELFF.

This chain joins TRBV4-1 and TRBJ2-2; TRBD2 is a possible D gene (5 bases). Germline CDR1 MGHRA, CDR2 YSYEKL. The CDR3 contains 17 residues. Trimming left V 0 bases short and J 1 base short, with 12 bases between. This CDR3 is CASSQDLRRRNTGELFF. As DNA, the CDR3 is TGCGCCAGCAGCCAAGATCTCCGGAGGAGGAACACCGGGGAGCTGTTTTTT.

With regard to this clone: This CDR3 fails to terminate in the conserved phenylalanine or tryptophan, so it likely reflects a read error. The chain is built from TRBV10-2 and TRBJ2-3; no definite D call. Germline V gives CDR1 WSHSY, CDR2 SAAADI. CDR3 length equals 15 residues. The V and J ends lost 6 bases and 6 bases respectively, with 19 bases between them. DNA for the CDR3: TGCGCCAGCAGCTCTAGTGAGGTTGCGGCCGATACGCAGTATTGT. It specifies CASSSSEVAADTQYC.

The chain recombines TRBV28 with TRBJ2-7; TRBD2 agrees at 14 bases. Germline V CDR1 and CDR2: MDHEN, SYDVKM. V trimming: 7 bases; J trimming: 7 bases; junction bases outside the gene matches: 12. The CDR3 runs to 16 residues. The CDR3 nucleotides read TGTGCCAGCAATAACGCCGGGACTAGCGGGGGTTGGGAGCAGTACTTC. It specifies CASNNAGTSGGWEQYF.

This rearrangement joins TRBV10-1 to TRBJ1-1; D not resolved. The germline V gene has CDR1 WNHNN and CDR2 SYGVQD (reference sequence). Trimming left V 3 bases short and J 3 bases short, with 8 bases between. The CDR3 has 13 residues. This CDR3 reads CASSEWTYTEAFF. Written as DNA, the CDR3 is TGCGCCAGCAGTGAATGGACGTACACTGAAGCTTTCTTT.

The sample holds many counts of this clone. The chain employs TRBV19 and TRBJ1-3; the D is unclear. V dropped 5 bases and J dropped 2 bases, with 7 bases sitting between them. The CDR3 has 13 residues. Germline CDR1 and CDR2: LNHDA and SQIVND (reference sequence). CDR3 residues: CASSFSPGNTIYF. Written as DNA, the CDR3 is TGTGCCAGTAGTTTCTCCCCTGGAAACACCATATATTTT.

The gene calls are TRBV5-1 and TRBJ1-2; TRBD1 might be the D (5 bases). From germline, CDR1 is SGHRS and CDR2 YFSETQ. The length of the CDR3 is 14 residues. V dropped 4 bases and J dropped 9 bases, with 19 bases sitting between them. Written as DNA, the CDR3 is TGCGCCAGCAGCCTAACCCAAGGGCGGGACTGCTACACCTTC. Protein sequence: CASSLTQGRDCYTF.

This clone has a handful of counts. This could be a read error, since a much larger clone is one nucleotide away. The chain employs TRBV29-1 and TRBJ2-5; 8 bases match TRBD2. Germline CDR1 and CDR2: SQVTM and ANQGSEA. CDR3 length: 13 residues. The CDR3 DNA reads as TGCAGCGTAAACTCGGGGGGGCGGGAGAACCAGTACTTC. It encodes CSVNSGGRENQYF.

This clone was recorded many times. The rearrangement uses TRBV29-1 and TRBJ1-5; the match to TRBD1 covers 7 bases. The V and J ends lost 5 bases and 9 bases, in that order; junction bases with no gene match: 10. Germline CDR1 SQVTM, CDR2 ANQGSEA. CDR3 length: 13 residues. CDR3: CSVKTGERGPQHF. The CDR3 coding sequence is TGCAGCGTTAAAACAGGGGAGAGGGGGCCCCAGCATTTT.

This clone was observed once. This chain connects TRBV4-3 to TRBJ2-7, with 10 nucleotides matching TRBD2. With V trimmed by 3 bases and J by 5 bases, 10 bases remained unmatched. This CDR3 has 16 amino acids. Germline values: CDR1 LGHNA, CDR2 YSLEER. DNA for the CDR3: TGCGCCAGCAGCCATTCCGGGACTAGCGCCCGTGACGAGCAGTACTTC. It specifies CASSHSGTSARDEQYF.

This clone was counted at least ten times. The CDR3 DNA reads as TGTGCCAGCAGCTTCGGACTAGCGGGATTAGGGGAGACCCAGTACTTC. Encoded protein: CASSFGLAGLGETQYF. The V and J genes are TRBV7-9 and TRBJ2-5; 12 nucleotides agree with TRBD2. Germline loops: CDR1 SEHNR, CDR2 FQNEAQ (reference sequence). The CDR3 length is 16 residues. Germline trimming cut 3 bases from V and 5 bases from J; bases unmatched to any gene: 7.

The chain is built from TRBV28 and TRBJ1-5, with 9 bases matching TRBD1. Trimming cost V 2 bases and J 2 bases; bases outside gene matches: 13. The germline V gene encodes CDR1 MDHEN and CDR2 SYDVKM. The CDR3 runs to 19 residues. This CDR3 reads CASSLVQGALGFGNQPQHF. The DNA of the CDR3 is TGTGCCAGCAGTTTAGTACAGGGGGCGCTGGGATTTGGCAATCAGCCCCAGCATTTT.

This clone is medium-sized (0.01 to 0.1%). The J gene is TRBJ1-5, the V gene TRBV28; D gene uncertain. The V gene lost 2 bases and the J gene lost 0 bases, with 14 bases spanning the gap. Germline loops: CDR1 MDHEN, CDR2 SYDVKM. This CDR3 contains 17 residues. CDR3 DNA: TGTGCCAGCAGTTTAGAACACGGGGTTTATAGCAATCAGCCCCAGCATTTT. This codes for CASSLEHGVYSNQPQHF.